This record looks at one T cell receptor (beta chain) sequence and its context. The data originate from a study of blood T cell repertoires in COVID-19. In the study overall: Samples representing acute and convalescent COVID-19 were sourced from the United States, Italy and Spain. PBMCs, B-cell-depleted T cells, or T cells were the source of the cDNA or gDNA that made up the material.

Data came from immunoSEQ multiplex PCR; TCRdb stores just in-frame clones and leaves some out. The sample has about 210,000 clones, about 88% seen once. This sequence originates from a man aged 18 to 35 with active or convalescent COVID-19. Sequencing input: peripheral blood.

The CDR3 DNA sequence: TGTGCCAGCAGCTTAACCCTAAGCACAGATACGCAGTATTTT. Translated: CASSLTLSTDTQYF. The J gene is TRBJ2-3, the V gene TRBV7-2; D call uncertain. V was shortened by 2 bases and J by 0 bases, with 6 bases between the two germline ends. This CDR3 comprises 14 residues. CDR1 and CDR2 (germline): SGHTA, FQGNSA.